This is a list of T cell receptor beta chains from one sample in a study of T cell repertoires in cytomegalovirus infection. From the reads, TCRdb called clonotypes with MiXCR, one entry per CDR3 protein. The sample consists of tens of thousands of distinct CDR3 sequences, roughly a quarter of them appearing once. These receptors have no identified antigens. This specimen consisted of CD8+ T cells from cultured PBMCs, obtained from culture after CMV antigen stimulation. All receptors come from a human donor in good health (CMV status not recorded). Some clones in this sample may be carry-over from other donors' samples. Each CDR3 is given with its conserved first and last residue. Fields, in order: J gene, clone size, V gene, CDR3 protein. The listing skips clone size in some rows; elsewhere it reads once, few, many or a size class.

j_call: TRBJ2-5
clone_size: -
v_call: TRBV6-5
cdr3_aa: CASRSGTSGSLETQYF

j_call: TRBJ2-1
clone_size: -
v_call: TRBV7-9
cdr3_aa: CASSLDREGDEQFF

j_call: TRBJ2-3
clone_size: -
v_call: TRBV5-1
cdr3_aa: CASSTKGTSGTSTDTQYF

j_call: TRBJ1-5
clone_size: -
v_call: TRBV27
cdr3_aa: CASRRDGLNQPQHF

j_call: TRBJ2-3
clone_size: few
v_call: TRBV10-3
cdr3_aa: CAISDPLFRDRAADTQYF

j_call: TRBJ1-5
clone_size: -
v_call: TRBV12-5
cdr3_aa: CASRTGGGNQPQHF

j_call: TRBJ1-4
clone_size: once
v_call: TRBV6-6
cdr3_aa: CASNRDLGEKLFF

j_call: TRBJ2-7
clone_size: -
v_call: TRBV7-9
cdr3_aa: CASSFSQGEQYF

j_call: TRBJ1-2
clone_size: -
v_call: TRBV7-6
cdr3_aa: CASSLAFGNYGYTF

j_call: TRBJ1-1
clone_size: -
v_call: TRBV6-6
cdr3_aa: CTSRVGSTEAFF

j_call: TRBJ2-7
clone_size: few
v_call: TRBV7-9
cdr3_aa: CASSEGGPEQYF

j_call: TRBJ1-1
clone_size: -
v_call: TRBV29-1
cdr3_aa: CSVDAAANTEAFF

j_call: TRBJ2-7
clone_size: -
v_call: TRBV20-1
cdr3_aa: CSARGGTSGYEQYF

j_call: TRBJ2-3
clone_size: -
v_call: TRBV27
cdr3_aa: CASSLFAGTDTQYF

j_call: TRBJ2-5
clone_size: -
v_call: TRBV12-3/TRBV12-4
cdr3_aa: CASSLGGLVMTQYF

j_call: TRBJ2-7
clone_size: -
v_call: TRBV7-6
cdr3_aa: CASSLEAQASYEQYF

j_call: TRBJ2-1
clone_size: few
v_call: TRBV11-3
cdr3_aa: CASSARTGHNEQFF

j_call: TRBJ2-4
clone_size: -
v_call: TRBV6-6
cdr3_aa: CAINLPGLAGVLAKNIQYF

j_call: TRBJ1-5
clone_size: few
v_call: TRBV5-6
cdr3_aa: CASSLFRRGSNQPQHF

j_call: TRBJ1-5
clone_size: -
v_call: TRBV19
cdr3_aa: CASSILTDHSNQPQHF

j_call: TRBJ2-7
clone_size: -
v_call: TRBV12-3/TRBV12-4
cdr3_aa: CASRLAGTPGEQYF

j_call: TRBJ2-3
clone_size: many
v_call: TRBV7-2
cdr3_aa: CASSLISGNRDTQYF

j_call: TRBJ2-7
clone_size: -
v_call: TRBV20-1
cdr3_aa: CSTLAGVSYEQYF